These T cell receptor beta chains were read from a single sample in a study of cytomegalovirus exposure and HLA in healthy donors. Only in-frame clones appear in the TCRdb table, and some are missing; sequencing was by immunoSEQ multiplex PCR. The sample lists about 140,000 clones, around a tenth occurring once. The specimen was PBMCs. Source of these receptors: a middle-aged man in good health and CMV-seronegative. CDR3s include the opening cysteine and the closing phenylalanine or tryptophan. Each record gives: D gene, CDR3 length, V gene, clone size, J gene, CDR3 DNA, CDR3 protein. D genes are given only for firm matches. Not every row has a clone size; where given, it reads once, few, many or a size class.

>TRBD1|15|TRBV9|-|TRBJ1-1
TGTGCCAGCAGCGTAGAAGGGACAGGGCACACTGAAGCTTTCTTT
CASSVEGTGHTEAFF
>-|15|TRBV7-3|-|TRBJ2-7
TGTGCCAGCAGCTCGGGCTCGGCTAGCTCCTACGAGCAGTACTTC
CASSSGSASSYEQYF
>TRBD2|16|TRBV6-4|few|TRBJ2-3
TGTGCCAGCAGTGATTCTTTCGGGGGGTCCACAGATACGCAGTATTTT
CASSDSFGGSTDTQYF
>TRBD2|16|TRBV6-4|-|TRBJ2-3
TGTGCCAGCAGTGGTACTAGCGGGGGGGCAGAAGATACGCAGTATTTT
CASSGTSGGAEDTQYF
>-|14|TRBV7-3|-|TRBJ1-1
TGTGCCAGCAGCTTGGGGGGAGAGAACACTGAAGCTTTCTTT
CASSLGGENTEAFF
>-|14|TRBV9|few|TRBJ2-7
TGTGCCAGCAGCGTGAGAGGAGTTGGGTACGAGCAGTACTTC
CASSVRGVGYEQYF
>TRBD1|13|TRBV18|few|TRBJ1-2
TGTGCCAGCTCACCTGGGACAGGGGCTGGCTACACCTTC
CASSPGTGAGYTF
>TRBD1|15|TRBV5-6|few|TRBJ1-2
TGTGCCAGCAGCTCGATGTCGGGACAGTGGTATGGCTACACCTTC
CASSSMSGQWYGYTF
>-|13|TRBV30|few|TRBJ1-5
TGTGCCTGGAGTGTAGAGGGAAGCCAGCCCCAGCATTTT
CAWSVEGSQPQHF
>TRBD1|14|TRBV30|-|TRBJ2-7
TGTGCCTGGGATCGGGACAGGGTCTCCTACGAGCAGTACTTC
CAWDRDRVSYEQYF
>-|14|TRBV5-4|-|TRBJ2-7
TGTGCCAGCAGCAGAGATATTAGGGGTTACGAGCAGTACTTC
CASSRDIRGYEQYF
>-|13|TRBV9|few|TRBJ1-2
TGTGCCAGCAGCGAGGACAGTAACTATGGCTACACCTTC
CASSEDSNYGYTF
>-|18|TRBV30|few|TRBJ1-5
TGTGCCTGGAGCGCCGATAGGAGGGGATTAGGAAATATTCAGCCCCAGCATTTT
CAWSADRRGLGNIQPQHF
>-|15|TRBV30|-|TRBJ2-3
TGTGCCTGGACACAAGGCGGTTCTAGCACAGATACGCAGTATTTT
CAWTQGGSSTDTQYF
>-|14|TRBV7-3|-|TRBJ1-1
TGTGCCAGCAGCTTGATCCCGCGGGTCACTGAAGCTTTCTTT
CASSLIPRVTEAFF
>-|14|TRBV6-1|few|TRBJ1-6
TGTGCCACCGGCGGGGGACGGACTAATTCACCCCTCCACTTT
CATGGGRTNSPLHF
>-|11|TRBV5-1|-|TRBJ2-3
TGCGCCAGCAGCTTAGCTGATACGCAGTATTTT
CASSLADTQYF
>-|15|TRBV7-9|few|TRBJ1-4
TGTGCCAGCAGCTTAGTGCCTCCCTCCGGGGAAAAACTGTTTTTT
CASSLVPPSGEKLFF
>-|14|TRBV28|-|TRBJ1-5
TGTGCCAGCACCCTGGGGGGGAGCAATCAGCCCCAGCATTTT
CASTLGGSNQPQHF
>-|12|TRBV27|-|TRBJ1-2
TGTGCCAGCAGGACTTATCCCAAGGAATACACCTTC
CASRTYPKEYTF
>-|13|TRBV30|few|TRBJ2-2
TGTGCCTGGAGTGGTCAGGGTATCGGGGAGCTGTTTTTT
CAWSGQGIGELFF
>TRBD1|14|TRBV2|-|TRBJ2-5
TGTGCCAGCAGTGCGGACAGGAGCCAAGAGACCCAGTACTTC
CASSADRSQETQYF
>TRBD1|14|TRBV9|-|TRBJ1-2
TGTGCCAGCAGCTTGGGACAGGGAAGATATGGCTACACCTTC
CASSLGQGRYGYTF